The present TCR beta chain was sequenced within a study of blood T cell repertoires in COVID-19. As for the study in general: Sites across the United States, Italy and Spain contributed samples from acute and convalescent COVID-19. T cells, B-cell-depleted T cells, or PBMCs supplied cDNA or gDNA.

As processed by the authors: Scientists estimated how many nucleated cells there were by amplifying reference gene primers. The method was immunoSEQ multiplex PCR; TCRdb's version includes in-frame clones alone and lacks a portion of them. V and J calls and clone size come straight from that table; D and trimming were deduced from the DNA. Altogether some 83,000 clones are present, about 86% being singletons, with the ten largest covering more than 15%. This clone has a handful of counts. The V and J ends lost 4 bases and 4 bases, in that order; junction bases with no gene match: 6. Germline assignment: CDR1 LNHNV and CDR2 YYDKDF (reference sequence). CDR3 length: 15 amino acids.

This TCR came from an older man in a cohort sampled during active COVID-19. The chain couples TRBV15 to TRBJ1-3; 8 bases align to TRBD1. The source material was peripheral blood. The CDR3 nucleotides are TGTGCCACCAGCACTCGGACAGGGTTGGGAAACACCATATATTTT. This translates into CATSTRTGLGNTIYF.